This T cell receptor (beta chain) derives from a study of T cells in Graves' hyperthyroidism and ophthalmopathy. TCR beta CDR3 regions were amplified from RNA. Initially, a first-round RT-PCR of the TCR CDR3 employed the HTBI primer set. MiXCR, run by TCRdb on the multiplex PCR reads, gives a single entry per CDR3 protein. This repertoire shows 350,000 or so distinct CDR3 sequences, 18% found once; its top ten account for around 50%. This clonotype was sampled from a woman in her forties or fifties with Graves' hyperthyroidism. Specimen: blood.

Here the CDR3 DNA reads TGCGCCAGCAGCTTGAGAGCGGACTTCCAAGAGACCCAGTACTTC. Its translation is CASSLRADFQETQYF. This chain connects TRBV5-1 to TRBJ2-5; TRBD2 is a possible D gene (5 bases). Trimming stripped 1 base from V and 1 base from J, with 11 bases between. The CDR3 runs 15 residues. Germline lookup yields CDR1 SGHRS and CDR2 YFSETQ.